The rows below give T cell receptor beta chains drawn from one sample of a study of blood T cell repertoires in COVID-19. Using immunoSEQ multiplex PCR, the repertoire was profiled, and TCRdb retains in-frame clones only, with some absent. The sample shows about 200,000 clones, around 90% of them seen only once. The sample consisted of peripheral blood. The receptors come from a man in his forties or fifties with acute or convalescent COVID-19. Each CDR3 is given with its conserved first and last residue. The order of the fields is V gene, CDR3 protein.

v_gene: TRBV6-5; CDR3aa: CASIQGNPYNEQFF
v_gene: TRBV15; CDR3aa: CATSRARATDTQYF
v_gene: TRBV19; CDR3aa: CASSGSPSYEQYF
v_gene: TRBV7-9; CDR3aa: CASSPEPGTEAFF
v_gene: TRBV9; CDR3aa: CASSVEVLPGTDTQYF
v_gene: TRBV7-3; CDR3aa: CASSPRLAGGRDTQYF
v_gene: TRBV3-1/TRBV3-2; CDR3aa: CASSQGQGRAEAFF
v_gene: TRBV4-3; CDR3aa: CASSQALTSGRGEQFF
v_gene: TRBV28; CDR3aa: CASSVTVYEQYF
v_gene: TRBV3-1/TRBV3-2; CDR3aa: CASSQGSGRVPDTQYF
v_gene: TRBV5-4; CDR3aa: CASSLAYGPANTEAFF
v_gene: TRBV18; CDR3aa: CASSPLLAGYNEQFF
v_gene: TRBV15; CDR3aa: CATSRDGVSGTQPQHF
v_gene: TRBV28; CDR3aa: CASSLGFPQRRGYGYTF
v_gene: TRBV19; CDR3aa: CASSYETRGTEAFF
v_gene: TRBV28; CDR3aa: CAISQGTQGTEAFF